These T cell receptor beta chains were read from a single sample in a study of cytomegalovirus exposure and HLA in healthy donors. Measured with immunoSEQ multiplex PCR; TCRdb has only the in-frame clones, and not every one. Of around 50,000 clones in the sample, about 80% are singletons; the top ten hold roughly 1.8%. The material sequenced was PBMCs. These receptors were collected from a man in his forties in good health and CMV-seronegative. The conserved cysteine and the conserved F or W are not part of the CDR3 here. Part of the rows lack a size; the others show once, few, many or a class for expanded clones.

TRBV6-1,.,TRBJ2-2,ASTRDRGTGELF
TRBV7-8,.,TRBJ2-1,ASSPYNEQF
TRBV11-2,.,TRBJ2-3,ASSLAGLAGGLDTQY
TRBV28,.,TRBJ2-1,ASSRSGGAYNEQF
TRBV5-1,.,TRBJ2-7,ASSEMGQASYEQY
TRBV28,.,TRBJ1-1,ASRPGQGYTEAF
TRBV5-1,.,TRBJ2-1,ASSLVAEGEQF
TRBV5-1,.,TRBJ2-5,ASSLAGPQETQY
TRBV27,.,TRBJ2-7,ASSWTGDYEQY
TRBV6-6,once,TRBJ2-2,ASRRRNTGELF
TRBV19,.,TRBJ1-2,ASSTGTGIGGYT
TRBV15,.,TRBJ2-5,ATSRDRAGQETQY
TRBV15,once,TRBJ1-3,ATSSFSGSTGNTIY
TRBV5-6,.,TRBJ2-7,ASSSRDRVVYEQY
TRBV4-3,once,TRBJ1-2,ASSQVSAVGGGYT
TRBV7-9,once,TRBJ1-1,ASSQPGNTEAF
TRBV6-1,.,TRBJ1-2,ASSEVRRSYGYT
TRBV6-5,.,TRBJ2-3,ASSYSGNGDTQY
TRBV6-5,.,TRBJ2-5,ASSPDRGETQY
TRBV2,.,TRBJ1-2,ASSRDRMENPHNFYGYT
TRBV30,.,TRBJ1-3,AWSDRGSLWRNTIY
TRBV4-3,.,TRBJ2-2,ASSQVGAGQGRTGELF
TRBV19,.,TRBJ1-4,ASSSYREGNEKLF
TRBV6-1,.,TRBJ2-1,ASSVEALGASEQF
TRBV28,.,TRBJ1-2,ASSSLQGHYGYT
TRBV7-2,.,TRBJ2-5,ASSLAGLASETQY
TRBV6-1,.,TRBJ1-2,ASRPQGLRYGYT
TRBV2,.,TRBJ1-6,ASSARTAINSPLH
TRBV18,.,TRBJ1-2,ASSLVTRARGYT
TRBV2,.,TRBJ2-2,ASSQGTSLTGELF
TRBV11-3,few,TRBJ1-1,ASNRGQGAPTEAF
TRBV30,.,TRBJ1-5,AWSFGGNGNQPQH
TRBV5-1,.,TRBJ2-2,ASSLELQTTTGELF
TRBV5-6,.,TRBJ2-2,ASSPQAHTGELF
TRBV9,.,TRBJ2-3,ASSVALGLSTDTQY
TRBV30,.,TRBJ1-2,AWTSKPGTGGGYT
TRBV5-1,.,TRBJ1-6,ASSGGQPNSPLH
TRBV4-3,.,TRBJ2-5,ASSQVLGGSGGETQY
TRBV2,.,TRBJ1-1,ASSRWKPQGVNTEAF
TRBV29-1,.,TRBJ2-1,SGLNQDRFYNEQF
TRBV25-1,.,TRBJ1-6,ASGWGEAPLH
TRBV7-2,.,TRBJ2-1,ASRRGGAGEQF
TRBV29-1,.,TRBJ2-7,SVLVGGDEQY
TRBV15,.,TRBJ1-5,ATSRDLTFQPQH
TRBV5-8,.,TRBJ1-1,ASSLMTGRNTEAF
TRBV28,.,TRBJ1-5,ASSYRNQPQH
TRBV4-2,.,TRBJ1-5,ASSQGGQGSPNQPQH
TRBV5-1,.,TRBJ1-1,ASRQGWTGMNTEAF
TRBV19,once,TRBJ1-2,ASSIGAITNYGYT
TRBV15,.,TRBJ1-5,ATSRDRGLNQPQH
TRBV19,few,TRBJ1-5,ASSIRQGRSQPQH
TRBV5-1,.,TRBJ2-3,ASSLARYDTQY
TRBV11-2,.,TRBJ2-6,ASSSLRTLAGANVLT
TRBV11-3,.,TRBJ2-3,ASSPRSRTASTDTQY
TRBV19,few,TRBJ2-1,ASSLGLAVDEQF